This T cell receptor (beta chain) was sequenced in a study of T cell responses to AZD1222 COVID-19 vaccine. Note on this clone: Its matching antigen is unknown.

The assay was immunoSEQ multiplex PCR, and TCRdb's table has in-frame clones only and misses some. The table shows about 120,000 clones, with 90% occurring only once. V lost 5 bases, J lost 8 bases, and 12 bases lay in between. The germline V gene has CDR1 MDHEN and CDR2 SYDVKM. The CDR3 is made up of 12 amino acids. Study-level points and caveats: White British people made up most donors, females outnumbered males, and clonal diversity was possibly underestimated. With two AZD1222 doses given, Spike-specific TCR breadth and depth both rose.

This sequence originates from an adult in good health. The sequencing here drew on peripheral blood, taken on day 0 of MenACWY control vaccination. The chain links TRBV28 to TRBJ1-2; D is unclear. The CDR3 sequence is CASSPRGWGYTF. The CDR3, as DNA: TGTGCCAGCAGTCCCCGGGGTTGGGGCTACACCTTC.